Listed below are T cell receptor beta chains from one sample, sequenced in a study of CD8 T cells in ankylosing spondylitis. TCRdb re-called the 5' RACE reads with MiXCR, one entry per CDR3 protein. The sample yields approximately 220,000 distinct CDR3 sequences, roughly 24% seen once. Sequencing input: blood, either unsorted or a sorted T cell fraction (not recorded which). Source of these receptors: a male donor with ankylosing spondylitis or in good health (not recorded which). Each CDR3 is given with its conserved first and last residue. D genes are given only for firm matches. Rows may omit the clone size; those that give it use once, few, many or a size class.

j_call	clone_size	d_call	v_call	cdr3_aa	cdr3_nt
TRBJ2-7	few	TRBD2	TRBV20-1	CSARSQREGSSYEQYF	TGCAGTGCTAGATCCCAGCGGGAGGGGAGCTCCTACGAGCAGTACTTC
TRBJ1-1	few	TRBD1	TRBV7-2	CASSSRQGGDTEAFF	TGTGCCAGCAGCTCGAGACAGGGGGGGGACACTGAAGCTTTCTTT
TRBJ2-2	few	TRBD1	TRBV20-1	CSAPGTGYTGELFF	TGCAGTGCTCCCGGGACAGGGTACACCGGGGAGCTGTTTTTT
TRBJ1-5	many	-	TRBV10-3	CAISEGGPQHF	TGTGCCATCAGTGAAGGGGGGCCCCAGCATTTT
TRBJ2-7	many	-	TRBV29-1	CSVADNSYEQYF	TGCAGCGTTGCCGACAACTCCTACGAGCAGTACTTC
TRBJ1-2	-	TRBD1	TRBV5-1	CASSSGQGSDGYTF	TGCGCCAGCAGCTCTGGACAGGGATCGGATGGCTACACCTTC
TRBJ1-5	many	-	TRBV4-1	CASSQDDSYQPQHF	TGCGCCAGCAGCCAAGATGACAGTTATCAGCCCCAGCATTTT
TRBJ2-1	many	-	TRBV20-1	CSAYPGQALNNEQFF	TGCAGTGCTTACCCCGGGCAGGCGTTAAACAATGAGCAGTTCTTC
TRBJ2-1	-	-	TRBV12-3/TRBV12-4	CASSPSSGYNEQFF	TGTGCCAGCAGTCCTAGCTCAGGCTACAATGAGCAGTTCTTC
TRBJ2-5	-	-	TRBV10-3	CAIGERETQYF	TGTGCCATCGGGGAAAGGGAGACCCAGTACTTC
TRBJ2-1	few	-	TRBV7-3	CASSLIGQDNEQFF	TGTGCCAGCAGCTTAATAGGTCAGGACAATGAGCAGTTCTTC
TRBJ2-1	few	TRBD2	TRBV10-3	CATRTSEGSHSYNEQFF	TGTGCCACCCGGACTAGCGAAGGGTCCCACTCCTACAATGAGCAGTTCTTC
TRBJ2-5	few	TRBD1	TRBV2	CASSKQGLEETQYF	TGTGCCAGCAGTAAACAGGGGTTGGAAGAGACCCAGTACTTC
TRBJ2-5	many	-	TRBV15	CATSMTARETQYF	TGTGCCACCAGCATGACAGCCCGAGAGACCCAGTACTTC
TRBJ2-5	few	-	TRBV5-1	CASSFRGLSTETQYF	TGCGCCAGCAGCTTCCGGGGCCTTAGCACGGAGACCCAGTACTTC
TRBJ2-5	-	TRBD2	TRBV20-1	CSAREGEETQYF	TGCAGCGCTCGGGAGGGGGAAGAGACCCAGTACTTC
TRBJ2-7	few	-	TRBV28	CASSPPTSSYEQYF	TGTGCCAGCAGCCCCCCGACGAGCTCCTACGAGCAGTACTTC
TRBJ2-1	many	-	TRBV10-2	CASSRDPRYNEQFF	TGCGCCAGCAGCCGGGACCCTCGCTACAATGAGCAGTTCTTC
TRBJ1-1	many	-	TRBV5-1	CASSLARRNTEAFF	TGCGCCAGCAGCTTGGCACGGCGGAACACTGAAGCTTTCTTT
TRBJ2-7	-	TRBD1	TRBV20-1	CSAGRDSTYEQYF	TGCAGTGCTGGACGGGACAGTACCTACGAGCAGTACTTC
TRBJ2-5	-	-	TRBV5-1	CASSPESRTQYF	TGCGCCAGCAGCCCCGAGAGTAGGACCCAGTACTTC
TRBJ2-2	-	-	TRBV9	CASSPRAGLNTGELFF	TGTGCCAGCAGCCCCAGGGCCGGTCTAAACACCGGGGAGCTGTTTTTT
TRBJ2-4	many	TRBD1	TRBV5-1	CASSLGAGGIQNIQYF	TGCGCCAGCAGCTTGGGGGCAGGGGGAATCCAAAACATTCAGTACTTC
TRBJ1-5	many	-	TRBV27	CASSLWGPSLESNQPQHF	TGTGCCAGCAGTTTATGGGGCCCATCGCTGGAGAGCAATCAGCCCCAGCATTTT
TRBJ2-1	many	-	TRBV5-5	CASSVTGSSYNEQFF	TGTGCCAGCAGCGTAACAGGAAGCTCCTACAATGAGCAGTTCTTC
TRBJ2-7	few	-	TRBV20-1	CSASRPVSYEQYF	TGCAGTGCTAGCCGGCCAGTTAGTTACGAGCAGTACTTC
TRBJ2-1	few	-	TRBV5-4	CASSLPWQPILFF	TGTGCCAGCAGCTTGCCTTGGCAGCCGATTTTGTTCTTC
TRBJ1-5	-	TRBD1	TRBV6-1	CASSLTGGGSQPQHF	TGTGCCAGCAGCCTGACAGGGGGCGGGAGTCAGCCCCAGCATTTT
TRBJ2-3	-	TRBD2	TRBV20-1	CSAKRTSGNGRTDTQYF	TGCAGTGCTAAAAGGACTAGCGGGAATGGTAGAACAGATACGCAGTATTTT
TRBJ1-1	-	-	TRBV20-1	CSARDSARGALNTEAFF	TGCAGTGCTAGAGATTCCGCTCGCGGGGCATTGAACACTGAAGCTTTCTTT
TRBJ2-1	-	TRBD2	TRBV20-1	CSAREGGSGYKQFF	TGCAGTGCTAGAGAGGGCGGGAGTGGGTATAAGCAGTTCTTC
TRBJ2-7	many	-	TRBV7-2	CASSFRPGTKNGEQYF	TGTGCCAGCAGCTTCAGGCCTGGGACAAAAAACGGCGAGCAGTACTTC
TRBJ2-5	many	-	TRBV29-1	CSVDSGTRETQYF	TGCAGCGTTGATTCCGGGACGCGGGAGACCCAGTACTTC
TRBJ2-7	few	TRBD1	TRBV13	CASSRKHTGVIDEQYF	TGTGCCAGCAGTCGTAAGCATACAGGGGTAATCGACGAGCAGTACTTC
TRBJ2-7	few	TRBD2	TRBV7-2	CASSSSGRALDRYEQYF	TGTGCCAGCAGCTCTAGCGGGAGGGCCCTTGACCGCTACGAGCAGTACTTC
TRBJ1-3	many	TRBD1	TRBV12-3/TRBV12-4	CASSYGTGANSGNTIYF	TGTGCCAGCAGTTATGGGACAGGGGCCAACTCTGGAAACACCATATATTTT
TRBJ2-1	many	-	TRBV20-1	CSARRLSYNEQFF	TGCAGTGCTAGACGTTTGTCCTACAATGAGCAGTTCTTC
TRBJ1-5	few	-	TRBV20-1	CSASVRGQISNQPQHF	TGCAGTGCCTCGGTTAGGGGACAAATCAGCAATCAGCCCCAGCATTTT
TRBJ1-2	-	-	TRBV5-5	CASSLGGVDGYTF	TGTGCCAGCAGCTTGGGAGGGGTTGATGGCTACACCTTC
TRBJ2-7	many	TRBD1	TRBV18	CASSPQDGQGRFYEQYF	TGTGCCAGCTCTCCACAAGACGGACAGGGTCGGTTCTACGAGCAGTACTTC
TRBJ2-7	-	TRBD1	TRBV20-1	CSAREKGQAPYEQYF	TGCAGTGCTAGAGAGAAGGGACAGGCCCCCTACGAGCAGTACTTC
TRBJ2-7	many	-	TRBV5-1	CASSLEGHSYEQYF	TGCGCCAGCAGCTTGGAGGGACACAGCTACGAGCAGTACTTC
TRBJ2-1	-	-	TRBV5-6	CASSRDAAYNEQFF	TGTGCCAGCAGCCGGGACGCAGCCTACAATGAGCAGTTCTTC